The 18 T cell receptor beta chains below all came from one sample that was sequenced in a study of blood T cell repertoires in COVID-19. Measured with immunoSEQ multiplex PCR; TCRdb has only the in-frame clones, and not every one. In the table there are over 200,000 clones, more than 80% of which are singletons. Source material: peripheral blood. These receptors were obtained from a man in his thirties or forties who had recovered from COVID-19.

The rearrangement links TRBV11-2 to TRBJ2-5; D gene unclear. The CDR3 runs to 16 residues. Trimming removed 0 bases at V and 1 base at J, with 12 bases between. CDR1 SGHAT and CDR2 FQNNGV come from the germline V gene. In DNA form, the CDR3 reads TGTGCCAGCAGCTTAGATCTCCCTTCGTTCCAAGAGACCCAGTACTTC. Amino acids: CASSLDLPSFQETQYF.

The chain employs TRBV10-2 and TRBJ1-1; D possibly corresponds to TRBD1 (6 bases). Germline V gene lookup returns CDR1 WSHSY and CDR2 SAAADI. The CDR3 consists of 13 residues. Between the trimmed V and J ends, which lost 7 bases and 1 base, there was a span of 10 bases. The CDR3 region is CASMGRGNTEAFF. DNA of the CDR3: TGCGCCAGCATGGGCAGGGGGAACACTGAAGCTTTCTTT.

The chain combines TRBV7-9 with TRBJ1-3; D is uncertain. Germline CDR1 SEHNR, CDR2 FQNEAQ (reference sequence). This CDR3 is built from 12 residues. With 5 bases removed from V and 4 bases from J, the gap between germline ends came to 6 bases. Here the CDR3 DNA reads TGTGCCAGCAGCCGCGAAGGAAACACCATATATTTT. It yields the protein CASSREGNTIYF. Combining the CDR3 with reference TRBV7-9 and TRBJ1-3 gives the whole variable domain DTGVSQNPRHKITKRGQNVTFRCDPISEHNRLYWYRQTLGQGPEFLTYFQNEAQLEKSRLLSDRFSAERPKGSFSTLEIQRTEQGDSAMYLCASSREGNTIYFGEGSWLTVV.

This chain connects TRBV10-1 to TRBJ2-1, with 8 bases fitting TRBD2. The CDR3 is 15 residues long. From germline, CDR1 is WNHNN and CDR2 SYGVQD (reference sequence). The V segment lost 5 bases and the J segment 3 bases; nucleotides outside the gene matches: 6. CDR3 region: CASSRSGGHYNEQFF. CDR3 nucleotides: TGCGCCAGCAGTAGAAGCGGGGGACACTACAATGAGCAGTTCTTC.

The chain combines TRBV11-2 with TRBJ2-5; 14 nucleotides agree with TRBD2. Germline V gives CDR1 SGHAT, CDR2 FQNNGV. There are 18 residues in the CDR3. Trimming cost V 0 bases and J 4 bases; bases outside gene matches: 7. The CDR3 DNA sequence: TGTGCCAGCAGCTTAGAGCGACTAGCGGGGGGGCGAGGAGAGACCCAGTACTTC. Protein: CASSLERLAGGRGETQYF.

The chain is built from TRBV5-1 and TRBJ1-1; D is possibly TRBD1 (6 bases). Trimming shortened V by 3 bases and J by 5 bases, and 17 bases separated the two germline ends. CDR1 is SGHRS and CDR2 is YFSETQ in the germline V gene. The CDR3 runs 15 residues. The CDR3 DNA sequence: TGCGCCAGCAGCTATGGGGGCGGCGGGGGAACTGAAGCTTTCTTT. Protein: CASSYGGGGGTEAFF.

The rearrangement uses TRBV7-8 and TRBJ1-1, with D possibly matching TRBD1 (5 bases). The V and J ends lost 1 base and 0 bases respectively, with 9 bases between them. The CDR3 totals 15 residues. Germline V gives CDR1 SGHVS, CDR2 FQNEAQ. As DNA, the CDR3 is TGTGCCAGCAGCTTAGGACAGCTTTTGAACACTGAAGCTTTCTTT. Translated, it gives CASSLGQLLNTEAFF.

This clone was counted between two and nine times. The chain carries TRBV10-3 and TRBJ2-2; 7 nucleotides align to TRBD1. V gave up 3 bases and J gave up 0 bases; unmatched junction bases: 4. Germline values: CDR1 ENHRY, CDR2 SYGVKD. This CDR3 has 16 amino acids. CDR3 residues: CAISEPGTANTGELFF. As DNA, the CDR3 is TGTGCCATCAGTGAACCCGGGACAGCGAACACCGGGGAGCTGTTTTTT.

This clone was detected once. CDR3 nucleotides: TGTGCGACAGACGGAAGCAATGAGCAGTTCTTC. It is translated as CATDGSNEQFF. This chain connects TRBV6-9 to TRBJ2-1; D perhaps matches TRBD1 (5 bases). The V gene's germline CDR1 is MNHGY and CDR2 SVAAGI. The CDR3 covers 11 residues.

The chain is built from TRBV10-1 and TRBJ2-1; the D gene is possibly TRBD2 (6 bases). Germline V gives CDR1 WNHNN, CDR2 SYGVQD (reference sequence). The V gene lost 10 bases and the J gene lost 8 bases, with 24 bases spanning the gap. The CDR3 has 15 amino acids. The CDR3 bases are TGCGCCATCCAGTCGAGGGGTTTTGGGGGGTATGAGCAGTTCTTC. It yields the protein CAIQSRGFGGYEQFF.

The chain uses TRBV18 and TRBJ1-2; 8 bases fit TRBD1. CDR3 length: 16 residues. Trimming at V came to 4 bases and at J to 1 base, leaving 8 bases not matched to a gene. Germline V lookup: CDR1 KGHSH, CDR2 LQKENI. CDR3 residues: CASSRQGRAVNYGYTF. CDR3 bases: TGTGCCAGCTCACGACAGGGGCGGGCTGTTAACTATGGCTACACCTTC.

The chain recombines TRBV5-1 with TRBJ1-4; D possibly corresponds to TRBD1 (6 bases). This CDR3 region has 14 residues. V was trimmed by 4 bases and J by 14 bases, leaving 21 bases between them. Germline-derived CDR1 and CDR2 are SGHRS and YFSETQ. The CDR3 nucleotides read TGCGCCAGCAGCCCAGGACAGTCGCTGGGGGCCCTGTTTTTT. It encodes CASSPGQSLGALFF.

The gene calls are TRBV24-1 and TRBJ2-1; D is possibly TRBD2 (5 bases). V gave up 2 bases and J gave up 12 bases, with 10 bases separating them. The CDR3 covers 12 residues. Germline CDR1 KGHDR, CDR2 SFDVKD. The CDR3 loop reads CATSDYPGMQFF. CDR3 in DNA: TGTGCCACCAGTGATTATCCGGGGATGCAGTTCTTC.

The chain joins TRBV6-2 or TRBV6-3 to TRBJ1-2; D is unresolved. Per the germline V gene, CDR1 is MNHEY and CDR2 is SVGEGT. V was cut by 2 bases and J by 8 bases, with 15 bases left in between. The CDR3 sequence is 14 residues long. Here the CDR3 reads CASSYVTPWAGYTF. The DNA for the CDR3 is TGTGCCAGCAGTTACGTTACCCCCTGGGCAGGCTACACCTTC.

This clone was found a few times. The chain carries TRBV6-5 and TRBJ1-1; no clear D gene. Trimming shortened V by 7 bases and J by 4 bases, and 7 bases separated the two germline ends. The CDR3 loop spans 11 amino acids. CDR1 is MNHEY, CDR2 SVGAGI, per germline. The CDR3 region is CASNRGTEAFF. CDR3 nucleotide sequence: TGTGCCAGCAATCGGGGCACTGAAGCTTTCTTT.

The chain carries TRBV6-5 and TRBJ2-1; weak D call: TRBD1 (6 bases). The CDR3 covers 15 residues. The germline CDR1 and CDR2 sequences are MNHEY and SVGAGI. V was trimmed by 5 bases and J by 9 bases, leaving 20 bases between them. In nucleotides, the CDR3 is TGTGCCAGCAGTCCGTGGGCAGGGGTGAGGGTTGAGCAGTTCTTC. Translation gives CASSPWAGVRVEQFF.

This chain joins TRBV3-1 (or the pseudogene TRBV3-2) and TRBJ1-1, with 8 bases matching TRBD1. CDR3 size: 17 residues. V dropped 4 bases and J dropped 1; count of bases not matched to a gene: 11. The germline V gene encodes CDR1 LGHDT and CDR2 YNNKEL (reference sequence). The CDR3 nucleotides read TGTGCCAGCAGCCTAATCCCAGGGGGCGGACCGAACACTGAAGCTTTCTTT. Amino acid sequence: CASSLIPGGGPNTEAFF.

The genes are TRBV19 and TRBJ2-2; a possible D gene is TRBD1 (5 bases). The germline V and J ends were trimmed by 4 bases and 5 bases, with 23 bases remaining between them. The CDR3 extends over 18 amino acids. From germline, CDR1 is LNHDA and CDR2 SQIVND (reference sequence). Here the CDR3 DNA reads TGTGCCAGTAGTACGCGTCCGGTTTCAGGGAAGGGGACCGGGGAGCTGTTTTTT. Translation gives CASSTRPVSGKGTGELFF.